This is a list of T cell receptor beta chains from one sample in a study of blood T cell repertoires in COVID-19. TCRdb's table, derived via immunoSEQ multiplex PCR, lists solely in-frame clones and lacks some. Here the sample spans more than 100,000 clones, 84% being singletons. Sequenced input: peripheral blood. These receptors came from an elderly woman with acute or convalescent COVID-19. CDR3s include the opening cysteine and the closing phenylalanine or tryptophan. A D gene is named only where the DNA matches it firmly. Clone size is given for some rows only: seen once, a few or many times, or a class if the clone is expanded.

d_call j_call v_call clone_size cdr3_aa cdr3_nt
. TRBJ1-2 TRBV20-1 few CSASLQGFGQDYGYTF TGCAGTGCTAGTCTTCAGGGGTTTGGTCAAGACTATGGCTACACCTTC
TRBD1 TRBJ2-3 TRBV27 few CASSEGRGRGTDTQYF TGTGCCAGCAGTGAAGGCAGGGGGCGAGGCACAGATACGCAGTATTTT
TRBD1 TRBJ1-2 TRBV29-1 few CSVEWGDRGHGYTF TGCAGCGTTGAGTGGGGGGACAGGGGGCATGGCTACACCTTC
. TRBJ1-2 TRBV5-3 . CARRARGDVANYGYTF TGTGCCAGGAGAGCTCGGGGGGATGTAGCTAACTATGGCTACACCTTC
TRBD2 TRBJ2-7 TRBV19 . CASSMGWRGIPYEQYF TGTGCCAGTAGTATGGGCTGGCGGGGGATCCCCTACGAGCAGTACTTC
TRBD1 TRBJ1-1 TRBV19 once CASSGDRGMNTEAFF TGTGCCAGTAGTGGAGACAGGGGGATGAACACTGAAGCTTTCTTT
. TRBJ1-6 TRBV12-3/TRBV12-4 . CASSLAFSPLHF TGTGCCAGCAGTTTAGCCTTTTCACCCCTCCACTTT
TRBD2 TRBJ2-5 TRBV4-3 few CASSALGGVPQETQYF TGCGCCAGCAGCGCCCTGGGGGGGGTACCCCAAGAGACCCAGTACTTC
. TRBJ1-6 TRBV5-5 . CASSLDPAGDSPLHF TGTGCCAGCAGCTTGGATCCAGCAGGCGATTCACCCCTCCACTTT
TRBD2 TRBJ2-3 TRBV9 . CASSVVASGGAKVDTQYF TGTGCCAGCAGCGTAGTGGCCAGCGGGGGGGCAAAAGTAGATACGCAGTATTTT
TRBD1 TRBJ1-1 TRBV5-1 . CASSLEGRGHTEAFF TGCGCCAGCAGCTTGGAAGGCAGGGGGCACACTGAAGCTTTCTTT
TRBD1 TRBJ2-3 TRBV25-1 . CASSLGTGTTDTQYF TGTGCCAGCAGCCTTGGGACAGGGACCACAGATACGCAGTATTTT
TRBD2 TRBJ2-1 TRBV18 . CASSPSGGASEQFF TGTGCCAGCTCACCTAGCGGGGGGGCCTCTGAGCAGTTCTTC
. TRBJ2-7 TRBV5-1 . CASSRGAGREQYF TGCGCCAGCAGCCGGGGTGCGGGGCGCGAGCAGTACTTC
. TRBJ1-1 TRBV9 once CASGFGSSREEAFF TGTGCCAGCGGCTTCGGCTCGTCACGGGAAGAAGCTTTCTTT
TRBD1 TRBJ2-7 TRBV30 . CAWSISGTGSYEQYF TGTGCCTGGAGTATATCCGGGACAGGGTCGTACGAGCAGTACTTC
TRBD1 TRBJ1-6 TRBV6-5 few CASSRDSSYNSPLHF TGTGCCAGCTCTCGGGACAGCTCCTATAATTCACCCCTCCACTTT
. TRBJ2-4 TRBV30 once CAWSVGGGAKNIQYF TGTGCCTGGAGTGTTGGGGGGGGCGCCAAAAACATTCAGTACTTC
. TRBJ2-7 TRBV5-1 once CASSLGQRKNYEQYF TGCGCCAGCAGCTTGGGACAGCGAAAGAACTACGAGCAGTACTTC
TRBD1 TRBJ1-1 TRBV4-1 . CASSQDRKMGTGWTEAFF TGCGCCAGCAGCCAAGATCGGAAGATGGGGACAGGTTGGACTGAAGCTTTCTTT
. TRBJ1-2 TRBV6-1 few CASSEGWGQNYGYTF TGTGCCAGCAGTGAAGGGTGGGGGCAGAACTATGGCTACACCTTC
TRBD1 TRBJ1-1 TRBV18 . CATIERLYTGGTEAFF TGTGCCACCATAGAACGACTTTATACAGGGGGCACTGAAGCTTTCTTT
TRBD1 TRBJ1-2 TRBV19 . CASSLTGQGVGGYTF TGTGCCAGTAGTCTCACGGGACAGGGGGTAGGGGGCTACACCTTC
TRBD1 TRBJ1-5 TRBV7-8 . CASSQQGRQPQHF TGTGCCAGCAGCCAACAGGGGAGGCAGCCCCAGCATTTT
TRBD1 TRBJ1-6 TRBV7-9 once CASSLRDRRSNSPLHF TGTGCCAGCAGCCTCCGGGACAGGCGGTCGAATTCACCCCTCCACTTT
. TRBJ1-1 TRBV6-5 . CASSPPLGSEAFF TGTGCCAGCAGTCCCCCATTGGGCAGTGAAGCTTTCTTT
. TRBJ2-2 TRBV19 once CASSIPGIGTGELFF TGTGCCAGTAGTATCCCAGGGATCGGCACCGGGGAGCTGTTTTTT
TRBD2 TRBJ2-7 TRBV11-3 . CASSPTHSGKLYEQYF TGTGCCAGCAGCCCTACTCATAGCGGGAAGCTTTACGAGCAGTACTTC
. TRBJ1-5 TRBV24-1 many CATSDTVTVRAQHF TGTGCCACCAGTGACACAGTGACAGTCAGGGCCCAGCATTTT
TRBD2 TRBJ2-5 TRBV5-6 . CASSPTGLARQETQYF TGTGCCAGCAGCCCGACGGGACTAGCAAGGCAAGAGACCCAGTACTTC
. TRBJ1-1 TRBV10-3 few CATRLREEAFF TGTGCCACCAGGCTCCGGGAAGAAGCTTTCTTT
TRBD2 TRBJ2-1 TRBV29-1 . CSVVRSGGAHEQFF TGCAGCGTTGTAAGAAGCGGGGGGGCACATGAGCAGTTCTTC
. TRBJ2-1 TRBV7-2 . CASTRTRDNEQFF TGTGCCAGCACCAGAACCCGTGACAATGAGCAGTTCTTC
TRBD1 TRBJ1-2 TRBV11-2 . CASSPGGSYGYTF TGTGCCAGCAGCCCAGGGGGCAGCTATGGCTACACCTTC
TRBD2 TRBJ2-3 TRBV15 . CATSSSGGATDTQYF TGTGCCACCAGCAGTTCCGGGGGGGCCACAGATACGCAGTATTTT
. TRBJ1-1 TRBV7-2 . CASSPVIYTEAFF TGTGCCAGCAGCCCCGTTATATACACTGAAGCTTTCTTT
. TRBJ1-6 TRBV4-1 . CASSQVQAGSDNSPLHF TGCGCCAGCAGCCAAGTTCAGGCAGGGTCAGATAATTCACCCCTCCACTTT
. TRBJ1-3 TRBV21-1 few CASSKVEPGPSGNTIYF TGTGCCAGCAGCAAAGTAGAACCAGGGCCATCTGGAAACACCATATATTTT
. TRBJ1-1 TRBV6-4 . CASRGPGRGLTEAFF TGTGCCAGCAGGGGCCCTGGGCGGGGCCTAACTGAAGCTTTCTTT
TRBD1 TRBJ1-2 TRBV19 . CASSKGQSYGYTF TGTGCCAGTAGCAAGGGACAGTCTTATGGCTACACCTTC
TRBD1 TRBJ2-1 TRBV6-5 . CASTWTGVNNEQFF TGTGCCAGCACCTGGACAGGGGTTAACAATGAGCAGTTCTTC
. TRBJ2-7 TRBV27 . CASSHQGISYEQYF TGTGCCAGCAGTCATCAGGGGATATCCTACGAGCAGTACTTC
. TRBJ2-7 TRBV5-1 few CASSTSRQGTYEQYF TGCGCCAGCAGTACATCGCGGCAGGGCACCTACGAGCAGTACTTC
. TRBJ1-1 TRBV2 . CASNRERDTEAFF TGTGCCAGCAATAGGGAGAGGGACACTGAAGCTTTCTTT
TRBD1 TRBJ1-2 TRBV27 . CASSLRTGVNGYTF TGTGCCAGCAGTTTAAGGACAGGGGTGAATGGCTACACCTTC